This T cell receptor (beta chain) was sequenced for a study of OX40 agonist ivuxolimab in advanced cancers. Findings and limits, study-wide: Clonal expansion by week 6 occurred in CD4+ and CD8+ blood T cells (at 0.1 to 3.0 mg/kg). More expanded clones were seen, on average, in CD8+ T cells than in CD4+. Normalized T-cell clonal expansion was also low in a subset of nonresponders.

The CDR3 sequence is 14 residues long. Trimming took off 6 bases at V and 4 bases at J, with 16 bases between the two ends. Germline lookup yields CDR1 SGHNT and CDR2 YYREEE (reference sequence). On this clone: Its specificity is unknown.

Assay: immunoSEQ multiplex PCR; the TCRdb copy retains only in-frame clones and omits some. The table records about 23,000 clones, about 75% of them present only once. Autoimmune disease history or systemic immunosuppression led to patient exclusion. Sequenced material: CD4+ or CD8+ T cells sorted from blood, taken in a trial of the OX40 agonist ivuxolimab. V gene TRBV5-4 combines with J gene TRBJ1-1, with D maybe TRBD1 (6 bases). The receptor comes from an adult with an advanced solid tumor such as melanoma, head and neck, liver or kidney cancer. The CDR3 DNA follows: TGTGCCAGCATCCCGCCCACAGGGAGCACTGAAGCTTTCTTT. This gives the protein CASIPPTGSTEAFF. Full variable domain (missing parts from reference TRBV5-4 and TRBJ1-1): ETGVTQSPTHLIKTRGQQVTLRCSSQSGHNTVSWYQQALGQGPQFIFQYYREEENGRGNFPPRFSGLQFPNYSSELNVNALELDDSALYLCASIPPTGSTEAFFGQGTRLTVV.